The T cell receptor beta chain under discussion was sequenced for a study of blood T cell repertoires in COVID-19. Study information: Samples taken during acute and convalescent COVID-19 were collected in the United States, Italy and Spain. T cells, B-cell-depleted T cells, or PBMCs provided the cDNA or gDNA that served as material.

In the original analysis: Amplification of reference gene primers was used by the study to estimate nucleated cell counts. The data were produced by immunoSEQ multiplex PCR, yet TCRdb's version contains in-frame clones alone and is incomplete. V and J calls and clone size are given by that table; D and trimming were obtained from the DNA. The repertoire holds about 88,000 clones, with about 88% as singletons. V lost 1 base, J lost 4 bases, and 5 bases stayed unmatched. CDR1 and CDR2 from the germline V gene are SGHRS and YFSETQ. The CDR3 is 15 residues long. The chain links TRBV5-1 to TRBJ1-5; 7 bases are a match to TRBD1. The sequencing input was peripheral blood. The clonotype was recovered from a woman aged 80 or over with acute or convalescent COVID-19. The CDR3 DNA follows: TGCGCCAGCAGCTTGAGCCCAGGGGGGAATCAGCCCCAGCATTTT. Its protein is CASSLSPGGNQPQHF.